This T cell receptor beta chain derives from a study of shared clonotypes between healthy human individuals. On the study more broadly: Three plates each covered CD4 naive and memory; CD8 naive two, CD8 memory one. Study-level results: Naive subsets, compared against memory subsets, generally had larger estimated richness values.

This clone was seen once. What it binds is unknown. The data were produced by immunoSEQ multiplex PCR, yet TCRdb's version contains in-frame clones alone and is incomplete. The repertoire has roughly 1,600,000 clones, around 98.5% of them found once; the top ten carry 0.3% to 0.45%. The V gene's germline CDR1 is SQVTM and CDR2 ANQGSEA. This CDR3 spans 15 amino acids. J lost 1 base, V lost 2 bases, and 7 bases had no gene match. The sample taken for sequencing was naive CD4+ T cells sorted from blood. The subset is: CD45RA+ positively selected. This TCR came from a man aged 25-40 years in good health. The rearrangement uses TRBV29-1 and TRBJ2-5; 7 bases align to TRBD2. The CDR3: CSVERTSYPQETQYF. The CDR3 DNA sequence: TGCAGCGTTGAAAGGACTAGTTATCCCCAAGAGACCCAGTACTTC.